This entry lists 12 T cell receptor beta chains sequenced from one sample in a study of CD8 T cells in ankylosing spondylitis. Whole-study findings and limits: Several highly homologous variants formed a TCR beta motif that appeared characteristic of ankylosing spondylitis blood.

TCRdb re-called the 5' RACE reads with MiXCR, one entry per CDR3 protein. The sample holds a few hundred thousand distinct CDR3 sequences, about a fifth seen once. Their cognate antigens are unknown. Sequenced: blood, either unsorted or a sorted T cell fraction (not recorded which). The receptor source for this set is a male donor with ankylosing spondylitis.

This chain links TRBV15 with TRBJ2-5; the D is unclear. Germline loops: CDR1 LNHNV, CDR2 YYDKDF (reference sequence). Between the trimmed V and J ends, which lost 1 base and 5 bases, there was a span of 11 bases. The CDR3 runs to 14 residues. The CDR3 DNA is TGTGCCACCAGCAGAGTTGGGCTTCTCGAGACCCAGTACTTC. Its protein product is CATSRVGLLETQYF.

The chain recombines TRBV12-3 or TRBV12-4 with TRBJ2-3; TRBD2 matches 9 bases. Trimming removed 5 bases from V and 4 bases from J; junction bases left unmatched: 10. CDR3 length: 16 amino acids. As DNA, the CDR3 is TGTGCCAGCAGTGGCCATAGCGGGAGCAGAGCAGATACGCAGTATTTT. As protein: CASSGHSGSRADTQYF.

This chain joins TRBV11-3 and TRBJ2-1, with 10 bases identical to TRBD2. The CDR3 has 15 amino acids. V was clipped by 5 bases and J by 7 bases; unmatched bases: 8. CDR1 is SGHNT, CDR2 YENEEA, per germline. In nucleotides, the CDR3 is TGTGCCAGCAGCCTTCCTAATAGCGGGAGGAATGAGCAGTTCTTC. The encoded protein is CASSLPNSGRNEQFF.

The CDR3 region has the DNA TGTGCCAGCAGTTTGGGCAGGGTGATCGGGGAGCTGTTTTTT. Its protein product is CASSLGRVIGELFF. The chain employs TRBV28 and TRBJ2-2; possible D gene TRBD1, 5 bases. This CDR3 is built from 14 residues. Trimming stripped 3 bases from V and 7 bases from J, with 12 bases between. The V gene's germline CDR1 is MDHEN and CDR2 SYDVKM. Looking up the rest from reference TRBV28 and TRBJ2-2 gives the full variable domain: DVKVTQSSRYLVKRTGEKVFLECVQDMDHENMFWYRQDPGLGLRLIYFSYDVKMKEKGDIPEGYSVSREKKERFSLILESASTNQTSMYLCASSLGRVIGELFFGEGSRLTVL.

The chain carries TRBV29-1 and TRBJ2-3, with 12 bases fitting TRBD2. The germline V gene has CDR1 SQVTM and CDR2 ANQGSEA. After removal of 4 bases from V and 6 bases from J, the junction contained 2 bases not matched to a gene. This CDR3 is built from 13 residues. The CDR3 sequence is CSVGLAGADTQYF. The CDR3 nucleotides read TGCAGCGTTGGACTAGCGGGAGCTGATACGCAGTATTTT.

The V call is TRBV14, the J call TRBJ2-2, with D unresolved. V was cut by 3 bases and J by 3 bases, with 8 bases left in between. CDR3 length: 14 amino acids. The germline V gene has CDR1 SGHDN and CDR2 FVKESK. This CDR3 is CASSQVRYTGELFF. DNA of the CDR3: TGTGCCAGCAGCCAGGTCAGGTACACCGGGGAGCTGTTTTTT.

This clonotype was seen only a few times. This sequence joins TRBV6-1 and TRBJ2-5, with D possibly TRBD1 on 6 matching bases. V gave up 5 bases and J gave up 0 bases, with 19 bases separating them. The CDR3 has 17 amino acids. The germline V gene encodes CDR1 MNHNS and CDR2 SASEGT. Here the CDR3 reads CASSRGTGNWYQETQYF. For the CDR3, the DNA is TGTGCCAGCAGTAGAGGCACAGGGAATTGGTACCAAGAGACCCAGTACTTC.

This clonotype was seen only a few times. The chain is built from TRBV4-2 and TRBJ2-7; 10 positions match TRBD1. The CDR3 loop spans 17 amino acids. CDR1 and CDR2 from the germline V gene are LGHNA and YNFKEQ. V dropped 1 base and J dropped 2; count of bases not matched to a gene: 8. The CDR3 coding sequence is TGTGCCAGCAGCCAAGGTTCGCCGGGACAGGGGACCTACGAGCAGTACTTC. Its translation: CASSQGSPGQGTYEQYF.

This clonotype was seen a few times. The chain recombines TRBV20-1 with TRBJ2-7; the match to TRBD2 covers 7 bases. The CDR3 has 16 amino acids. Germline V gene sequence: CDR1 DFQATT, CDR2 SNEGSKA (reference sequence). J gave up 6 bases and V 3 bases, and 17 bases lay outside the gene matches. The CDR3 bases are TGCAGTGCTAGCCCCTGGGTGGCGGGAGTTATCGGCGAGCAGTACTTC. This gives the protein CSASPWVAGVIGEQYF.

This clonotype came up once. The V and J genes are TRBV19 and TRBJ1-1; 8 bases map to TRBD1. Looked up from germline, CDR1 is LNHDA and CDR2 is SQIVND (reference sequence). The CDR3 length is 13 residues. V dropped 9 bases and J dropped 5; count of bases not matched to a gene: 8. The CDR3, as DNA: TGTGCCAGCCAAGCAGGGGGCCATACTGAAGCTTTCTTT. It is translated as CASQAGGHTEAFF.

The chain recombines TRBV2 with TRBJ2-2, with D unresolved. Germline V gene sequence: CDR1 SNHLY, CDR2 FYNNEI. CDR3 length equals 13 residues. V dropped 9 bases and J dropped 4 bases, with 12 bases sitting between them. Here the CDR3 reads CASLGESTGELFF. CDR3 coding DNA: TGTGCCAGTCTCGGCGAGAGCACCGGGGAGCTGTTTTTT.

This clonotype was counted between two and nine times. The chain couples TRBV5-1 to TRBJ1-1, with TRBD1 identical over 7 bases. This CDR3 contains 14 residues. V trimming: 4 bases; J trimming: 1 base; junction bases outside the gene matches: 4. Germline V lookup: CDR1 SGHRS, CDR2 YFSETQ. DNA for the CDR3: TGCGCCAGCAGCACATGGACAGGGAACACTGAAGCTTTCTTT. It specifies CASSTWTGNTEAFF. Looking up the rest from reference TRBV5-1 and TRBJ1-1 gives the full variable domain: KAGVTQTPRYLIKTRGQQVTLSCSPISGHRSVSWYQQTPGQGLQFLFEYFSETQRNKGNFPGRFSGRQFSNSRSEMNVSTLELGDSALYLCASSTWTGNTEAFFGQGTRLTVV.